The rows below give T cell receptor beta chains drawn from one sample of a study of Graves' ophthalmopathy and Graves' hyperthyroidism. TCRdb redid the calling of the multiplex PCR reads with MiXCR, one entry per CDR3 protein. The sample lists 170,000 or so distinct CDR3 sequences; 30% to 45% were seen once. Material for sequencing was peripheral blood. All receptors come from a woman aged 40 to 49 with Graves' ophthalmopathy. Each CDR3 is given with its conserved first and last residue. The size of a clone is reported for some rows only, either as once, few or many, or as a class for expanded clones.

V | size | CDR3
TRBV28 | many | CASSLSGTGQETQYF
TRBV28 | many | CASNLGGANYGYTF
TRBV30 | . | CAWSGGRGWGETQYF
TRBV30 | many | CAWNGGRGRSNTGELFF
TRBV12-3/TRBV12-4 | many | CASLVALEAFF
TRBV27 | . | CASSLFGGRNTEAFF
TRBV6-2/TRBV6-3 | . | CEVQGHAYEQYF
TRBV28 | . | CASSRTASGYTF
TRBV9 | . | CASSPDSSGNTIYF
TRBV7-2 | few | CASSLVRLETQYF
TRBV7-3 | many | CASSQDQTGEQYF
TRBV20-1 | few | CSASLRGNQPQHF
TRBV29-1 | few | CSVEMQDGRLHF
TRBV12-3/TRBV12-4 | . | CASSQTGGETEAFF
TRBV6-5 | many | CASSYSRETQYF
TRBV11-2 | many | CASSPRGGGASGANVLTF
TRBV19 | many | CASSRGTGGGNTGELFF
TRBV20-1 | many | CSAVPGTEAFF
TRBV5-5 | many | CASSPQLAGFTIGYTF
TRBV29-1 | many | CSVVQGGDQPQHF
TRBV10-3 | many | CAISEWREETQYF
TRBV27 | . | CASSPGEDTEAFF
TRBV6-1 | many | CASSTGTSGVREQFF
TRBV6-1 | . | CASSRGGGQGSEAFF
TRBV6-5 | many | CASGSNYGYTF
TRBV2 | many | CASRTGGGETQYF
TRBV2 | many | CASSEVTSGGQEQYF
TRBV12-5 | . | CASGLVRGGATYGYTF
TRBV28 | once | CASSLSTRDYTF
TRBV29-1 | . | CSASVGTGLKETQYF
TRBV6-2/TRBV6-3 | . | CASSYTGTPTNQPQHF
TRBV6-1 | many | CASSQAGGTNTEAFF
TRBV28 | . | CASSRPTGYYEQYF
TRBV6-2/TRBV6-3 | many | CASSYYGTTPYEQYF
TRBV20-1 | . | CSARPGLAGASPETQYF
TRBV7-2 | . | CASSSKSTLGGNSPLHF
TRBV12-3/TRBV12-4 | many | CASSLGTGTGQPQHF
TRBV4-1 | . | CASSRGGTNSYEQYF
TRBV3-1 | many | CASSQAAGVVETQYF
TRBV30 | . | CAQSQGAEQYF
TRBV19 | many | CASSFAGNSNQPQHF
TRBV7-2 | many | CASSSAGQYTGELFF
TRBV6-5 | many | CASSYSPGGPGNTIYF
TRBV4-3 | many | CASSHTFSRRGETQYF
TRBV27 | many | CASSWSRGLKPQHF
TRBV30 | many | CAWSVLHNTGELFF